The 11 T cell receptor beta chains in this list originate from one sample, sequenced in a study of low-dose radiotherapy and immunotherapy resistance in tumors. Alpha and beta chains were covered, as first-strand cDNA relied on TRAV- and TRBV-specific primers. Amplification, which lasted roughly 22 PCR cycles, used a constant-region primer and V-primer adapter to amplify TCRs. MiXCR was run by TCRdb on the reads, yielding one entry per CDR3 protein. The sample records about 6,600 distinct CDR3 sequences, 53% being singletons. These receptors came from a human donor with advanced metastatic prostate, ovarian, gallbladder or colorectal cancer (not recorded which). This table probably holds off-target reads from a library built for another chain.

This chain connects TRBV11-3 to TRBJ2-1; no reliable D call. From germline, CDR1 is SGHNT and CDR2 YENEEA. Trimming cost V 5 bases and J 0 bases, with 11 bases left between them. The CDR3 spans 15 residues. This chain's CDR3 is CASSARKSSYNEQFF. As DNA, the CDR3 is TGTGCCAGCAGCGCTCGGAAGAGCTCCTACAATGAGCAGTTCTTC. The entire variable domain, with the rest obtained from reference TRBV11-3 and TRBJ2-1, is as follows: EAGVVQSPRYKIIEKKQPVAFWCNPISGHNTLYWYLQNLGQGPELLIRYENEEAVDDSQLPKDRFSAERLKGVDSTLKIQPAELGDSAVYLCASSARKSSYNEQFFGPGTRLTVL.

Here the CDR3 DNA reads TGTGCCAGCAGCCTACGGACTAGCGGGGTCCAAGAGACCCAGTACTTC. Encoded protein: CASSLRTSGVQETQYF. The V and J genes are TRBV7-8 and TRBJ2-5; 12 nucleotides line up with TRBD2. CDR1 and CDR2 (germline): SGHVS, FQNEAQ. CDR3 size: 16 residues. Unmatched junction bases numbered 5, after V lost 5 bases and J lost 1 base.

The sample holds a few counts of this clonotype. The V gene is TRBV20-1, the J gene TRBJ2-5, with TRBD1 matching 8 bases. Germline V gives CDR1 DFQATT, CDR2 SNEGSKA (reference sequence). The CDR3 runs 14 residues. Trimming removed 1 base from V and 5 bases from J; junction bases left unmatched: 6. The CDR3 loop reads CSARGGDRTETQYF. DNA of the CDR3: TGCAGTGCTAGAGGGGGGGACAGGACGGAGACCCAGTACTTC.

The J gene is TRBJ2-5, the V gene TRBV2; 11 nucleotides match TRBD2. CDR1 and CDR2 from the germline V gene are SNHLY and FYNNEI. Germline trimming cut 2 bases from V and 3 bases from J; bases unmatched to any gene: 2. The CDR3 length is 15 residues. This CDR3 reads CASSELAGGEETQYF. The CDR3 region has the DNA TGTGCCAGCAGTGAACTAGCGGGAGGAGAAGAGACCCAGTACTTC.

The V and J genes are TRBV5-1 and TRBJ1-1, with TRBD1 matching 11 bases. Trimming took 4 bases from V and 0 from J; bases not matched to a gene: 8. This CDR3 is built from 17 residues. In germline, CDR1 is SGHRS, CDR2 YFSETQ. The CDR3 region is CASSRGGTGGVNTEAFF. The CDR3 bases are TGCGCCAGCAGCCGTGGCGGGACAGGGGGTGTGAACACTGAAGCTTTCTTT. The variable domain in full, completed from reference TRBV5-1 and TRBJ1-1, reads KAGVTQTPRYLIKTRGQQVTLSCSPISGHRSVSWYQQTPGQGLQFLFEYFSETQRNKGNFPGRFSGRQFSNSRSEMNVSTLELGDSALYLCASSRGGTGGVNTEAFFGQGTRLTVV.

This rearrangement joins TRBV5-1 to TRBJ2-5, with D possibly matching TRBD2 (7 bases). The germline V and J ends were trimmed by 0 bases and 4 bases, with 16 bases remaining between them. The germline V gene encodes CDR1 SGHRS and CDR2 YFSETQ. This CDR3 region has 16 residues. The CDR3 reads CASSLADRGAVETQYF. CDR3 nucleotides: TGCGCCAGCAGCTTGGCCGATCGGGGGGCCGTAGAGACCCAGTACTTC.

This clonotype was seen a few times. The chain has TRBV9 and TRBJ2-2; TRBD2 matches at 9 bases. The CDR3 extends over 15 amino acids. Per germline, CDR1 SGDLS and CDR2 YYNGEE. The V segment lost 7 bases and the J segment 6 bases; nucleotides outside the gene matches: 10. CDR3 DNA: TGTGCCAGCGGGACCGGCGGGGGGGCCGCCGGGGAGCTGTTTTTT. Translating it yields CASGTGGGAAGELFF. The complete variable domain, with remaining parts taken from reference TRBV9 and TRBJ2-2, reads DSGVTQTPKHLITATGQRVTLRCSPRSGDLSVYWYQQSLDQGLQFLIQYYNGEERAKGNILERFSAQQFPDLHSELNLSSLELGDSALYFCASGTGGGAAGELFFGEGSRLTVL.

This chain joins TRBV18 and TRBJ2-3; 9 positions match TRBD2. Germline V gene data show CDR1 as KGHSH and CDR2 as LQKENI. The CDR3 contains 15 residues. With V trimmed by 3 bases and J by 4 bases, 5 bases remained unmatched. CDR3 loop: CASSPSGTSPDTQYF. The CDR3 DNA reads as TGTGCCAGCTCACCGTCCGGGACTAGCCCAGATACGCAGTATTTT.

The table lists this clonotype with a few counts. The chain recombines TRBV5-4 with TRBJ2-5, with 8 bases that match TRBD2. This CDR3 region has 14 residues. Trimming cost V 3 bases and J 2 bases; bases outside gene matches: 3. Germline V gene sequence: CDR1 SGHNT, CDR2 YYREEE (reference sequence). CDR3 sequence (DNA): TGTGCCAGCAGCTCCGGGGGGGAACAAGAGACCCAGTACTTC. Translated: CASSSGGEQETQYF.

The chain recombines TRBV5-4 with TRBJ2-7; D not resolved. The germline V gene has CDR1 SGHNT and CDR2 YYREEE (reference sequence). Trimming removed 3 bases from V and 3 bases from J, with 10 bases in between. The CDR3 has 13 amino acids. CDR3 coding DNA: TGTGCCAGCAGCTACGGACCTAACTACGAGCAGTACTTC. As protein: CASSYGPNYEQYF.

The V call is TRBV5-4, the J call TRBJ2-3; 8 bases match TRBD1. Per the germline V gene, CDR1 is SGHNT and CDR2 is YYREEE (reference sequence). V lost 6 bases to trimming and J lost 1 base; unmatched junction nucleotides: 4. The CDR3 length is 14 residues. The CDR3 coding sequence is TGTGCCAGCACCACAGGGGGACGCACAGATACGCAGTATTTT. Its translation is CASTTGGRTDTQYF.